The entry below describes one T cell receptor (beta chain). What it recognizes is unknown. In TCRdb, the PCR reads were re-called with MiXCR into one record per CDR3 protein. The repertoire holds tens of thousands of distinct CDR3 sequences, with 49% as singletons. V lost 5 bases, J lost 0 bases, and 9 bases stayed unmatched. From germline, CDR1 is DFQATT and CDR2 SNEGSKA (reference sequence). The CDR3 is 16 residues long. The record originates from a study of vaccination and CD4 T cells after COVID-19. Time point denoted: late sampling 161 to 241 days after vaccination in a few convalescent patients. Study observations and caveats: 304 of 307 vaccine-specific clones from convalescent patients were spike mono-reactive.

Here the sequenced sample was CD4+ T cells from blood, taken about 7 months after SARS-CoV-2 vaccination. The rearrangement links TRBV20-1 to TRBJ2-1, with 8 positions matching TRBD2. This clonotype was obtained from a human donor who had recovered from COVID-19. The CDR3 coding sequence is TGCAGTGCTGTCGATATAGCGGGGAGCTCCTACAATGAGCAGTTCTTC. Protein sequence: CSAVDIAGSSYNEQFF.